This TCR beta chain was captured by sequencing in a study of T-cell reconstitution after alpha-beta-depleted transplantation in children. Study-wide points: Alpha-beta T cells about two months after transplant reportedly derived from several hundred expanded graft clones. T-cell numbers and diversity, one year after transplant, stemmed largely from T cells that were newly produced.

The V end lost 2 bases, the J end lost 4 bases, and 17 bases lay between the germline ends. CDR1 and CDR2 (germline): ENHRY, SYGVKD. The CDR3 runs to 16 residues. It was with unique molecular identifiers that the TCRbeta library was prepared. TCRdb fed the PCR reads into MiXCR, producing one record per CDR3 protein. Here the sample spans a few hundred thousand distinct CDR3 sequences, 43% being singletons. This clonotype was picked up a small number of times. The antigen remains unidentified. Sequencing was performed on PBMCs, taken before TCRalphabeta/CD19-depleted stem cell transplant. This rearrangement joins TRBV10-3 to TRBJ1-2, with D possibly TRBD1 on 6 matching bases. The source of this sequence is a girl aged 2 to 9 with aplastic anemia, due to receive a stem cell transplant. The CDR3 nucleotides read TGTGCCATCAGTGAGGGGGTATGGGGGGCATCCTATGGCTACACCTTC. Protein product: CAISEGVWGASYGYTF.